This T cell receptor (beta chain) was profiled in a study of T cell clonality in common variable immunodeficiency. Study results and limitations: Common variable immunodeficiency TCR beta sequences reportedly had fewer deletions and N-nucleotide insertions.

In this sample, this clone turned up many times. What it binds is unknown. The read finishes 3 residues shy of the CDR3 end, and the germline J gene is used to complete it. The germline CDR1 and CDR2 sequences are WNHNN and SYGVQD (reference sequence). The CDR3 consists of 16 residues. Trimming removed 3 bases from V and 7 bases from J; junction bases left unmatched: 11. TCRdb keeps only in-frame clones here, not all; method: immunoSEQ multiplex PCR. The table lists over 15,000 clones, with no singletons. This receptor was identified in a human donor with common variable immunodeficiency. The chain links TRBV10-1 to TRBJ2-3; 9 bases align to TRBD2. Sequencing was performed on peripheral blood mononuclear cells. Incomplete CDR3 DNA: TGCGCCAGCAGTGAACTAGCGGGCGAGGAGGGGAATACG. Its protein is CASSELAGEEGNT. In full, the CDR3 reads CASSELAGEEGNTQYF.